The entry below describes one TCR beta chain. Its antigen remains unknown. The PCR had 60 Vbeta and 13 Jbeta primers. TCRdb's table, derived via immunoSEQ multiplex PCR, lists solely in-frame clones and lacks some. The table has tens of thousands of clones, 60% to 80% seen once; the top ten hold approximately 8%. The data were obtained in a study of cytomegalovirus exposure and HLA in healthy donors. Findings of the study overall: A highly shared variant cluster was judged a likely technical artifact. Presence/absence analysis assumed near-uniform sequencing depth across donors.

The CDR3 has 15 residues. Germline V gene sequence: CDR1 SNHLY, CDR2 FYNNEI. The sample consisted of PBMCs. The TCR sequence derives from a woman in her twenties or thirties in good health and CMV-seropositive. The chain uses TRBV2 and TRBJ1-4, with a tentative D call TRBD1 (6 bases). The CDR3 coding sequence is TGTGCGACCGAGCGGGGGCGCGGATCTAATGAAAAACTGTTTTTT. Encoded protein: CATERGRGSNEKLFF. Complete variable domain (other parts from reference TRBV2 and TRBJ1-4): EPEVTQTPSHQVTQMGQEVILRCVPISNHLYFYWYRQILGQKVEFLVSFYNNEISEKSEIFDDQFSVERPDGSNFTLKIRSTKLEDSAMYFCATERGRGSNEKLFFGSGTQLSVL.